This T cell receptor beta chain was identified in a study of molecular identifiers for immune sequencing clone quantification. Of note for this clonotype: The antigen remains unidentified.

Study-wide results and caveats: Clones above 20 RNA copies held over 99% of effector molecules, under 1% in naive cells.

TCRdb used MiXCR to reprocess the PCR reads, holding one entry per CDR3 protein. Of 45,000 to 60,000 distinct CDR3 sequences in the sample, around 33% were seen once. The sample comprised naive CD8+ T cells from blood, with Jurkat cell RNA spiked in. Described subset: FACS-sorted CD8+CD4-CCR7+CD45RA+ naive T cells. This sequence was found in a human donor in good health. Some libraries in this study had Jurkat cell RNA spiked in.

CDR3 nucleotide sequence: TGTGCCAGCAGTTTAGAGGCGGGAGCTTATTACAATGAGCAGTTCTTC. This translates into CASSLEAGAYYNEQFF. The rearrangement uses TRBV12-3 or TRBV12-4 and TRBJ2-1, with 7 nucleotides matching TRBD2. The CDR3 is made up of 16 amino acids. Trimming took 1 base from V and 4 from J; bases not matched to a gene: 7.